This T cell receptor beta chain is drawn from a study of CD8+ T cells in alopecia areata (dated by TCRdb to the late 2010s). About the full investigation: Treated patients were enrolled in an open-label pilot trial of oral tofacitinib, 5 to 10 mg twice daily, for moderate-to-severe alopecia areata. Amplification of TCRbeta CDR3 regions was done by immunoSEQ multiplex PCR using 35 Vbeta forward primers and 13 Jbeta reverse primers. Scalp tissue and sorted CD4+ and CD8+ peripheral blood T cells from patchy and totalis/universalis alopecia areata patients and from healthy controls were covered by human TCRbeta sequencing. Patients received tofacitinib for 6 to 18 months and were then followed off drug for 6 months to check for delayed response and recurrence. The SALT score, which quantifies the percentage of affected scalp surface area, was used to measure disease severity in treated patients. In both human patients and the C3H/HeJ mouse model, the study applied high-throughput TCRbeta sequencing to look at T cell clonal expansion in alopecia areata. RNA came from the PAXgene miRNA kit for fixed scalp, the miRNeasy kit for PBMCs, and the RNeasy kit for mouse skin. Scalp clonality was compared among normal scalp (n=4), patchy alopecia areata scalp (n=8), and alopecia totalis/universalis scalp (n=8). Biopsies were taken from tofacitinib-treated patients at baseline and at 4 and 24 weeks of treatment, and a later scalp biopsy was taken in several of the tofacitinib-treated patients. Broad study findings and their caveats: Unlike mouse skin, where gammadelta T cells dominate, normal human skin contains resident alphabeta T cells that get sequenced too, which complicates analysis of the scalp TCR repertoire. Shared TCR sequences between patients were less evident than in mice, which may be partly attributable to HLA diversity in the patient population. Many expanded lesional clones were found to persist in scalp and blood during tofacitinib treatment, and relapse after treatment cessation may be partly explained by this persistence. Because the treated cohort was small and had just a single nonresponder, larger studies are needed to establish links between baseline CD8+ expansion and response. Higher clonality and more expanded CD8+ clones were observed in lesional scalp than in normal scalp, particularly in alopecia totalis/universalis, a finding suggestive of antigenic drive. Tofacitinib significantly lowered scalp clonality and the number of expanded CD8+ clones among the top 100 scalp clones.

Trimming takes 4 bases from V and 0 bases from J, and the germline ends sit 21 bases apart. CDR1 SQVTM and CDR2 ANQGSEA were looked up in the germline V gene. The cysteine opens and the phenylalanine closes a CDR3 of 17 amino acids. The kept DNA is CDR3 alone, 51 bases in frame from the first base. Explained via the paper, the time point label denotes: roughly 27 days on oral tofacitinib. This specimen's treatment or condition label, per the study, means: oral pan-JAK inhibitor, 5-10 mg twice daily. From alopecia areata patients, peripheral blood was collected along with lesional scalp punch biopsies. After PBMCs were isolated by density centrifugation and stained for CD3, CD4 and CD8, a FACSAria was used to sort CD4+ and CD8+ T cells. Concerning this clone: Its binding antigen is unknown. Nothing much larger sits one base from this clone, and base qualities are not available.

Libraries were built with the immunoSEQ multiplex PCR assay. RNA was extracted from all samples and reverse transcribed into cDNA, which served as template for TCR sequencing. First-strand cDNA was synthesized with SuperScript III using a 2:1 mix of oligo-dT and random hexamers. A synthetic immune receptor repertoire was used to gauge amplification bias, and whatever bias remained was removed computationally. Per the authors' processing: After raw reads were preprocessed to remove errors, the CDR3 was defined following IMGT conventions as running from the conserved cysteine to phenylalanine. To get clonality, Shannon entropy was normalized by log2 of the number of productive unique TCRs and the result was subtracted from 1. Scalp TCRbeta sequences were cross-referenced with sorted blood CD4 and CD8 repertoires so that the CD4 or CD8 identity of scalp clones could be inferred. The table was pulled from immuneACCESS by TCRdb, which kept in-frame rearrangements only. Such tables lose some clones; where checked, under half of the loss comes from unresolved V genes, and the rest has no known cause. From that table come the V and J calls and clone size; the DNA was used to work out D and trimming. Counted in this sample were more than 200,000 clones; 64% of them appeared once. The ten largest clones take up roughly 4.2% of the sample.

The sequence links TRBV29-1 to TRBJ1-1; a tentative D call is TRBD1 (5 bases match). This receptor was identified in a human donor with alopecia areata. Here the sequenced sample was CD4+ T cells sorted from blood, taken at week 4, from a patient treated with tofacitinib. The DNA sequence is TGCAGCGTTGCCGACCAATCGACAGCCTATATGAACACTGAAGCTTTCTTT. This translates into CSVADQSTAYMNTEAFF.